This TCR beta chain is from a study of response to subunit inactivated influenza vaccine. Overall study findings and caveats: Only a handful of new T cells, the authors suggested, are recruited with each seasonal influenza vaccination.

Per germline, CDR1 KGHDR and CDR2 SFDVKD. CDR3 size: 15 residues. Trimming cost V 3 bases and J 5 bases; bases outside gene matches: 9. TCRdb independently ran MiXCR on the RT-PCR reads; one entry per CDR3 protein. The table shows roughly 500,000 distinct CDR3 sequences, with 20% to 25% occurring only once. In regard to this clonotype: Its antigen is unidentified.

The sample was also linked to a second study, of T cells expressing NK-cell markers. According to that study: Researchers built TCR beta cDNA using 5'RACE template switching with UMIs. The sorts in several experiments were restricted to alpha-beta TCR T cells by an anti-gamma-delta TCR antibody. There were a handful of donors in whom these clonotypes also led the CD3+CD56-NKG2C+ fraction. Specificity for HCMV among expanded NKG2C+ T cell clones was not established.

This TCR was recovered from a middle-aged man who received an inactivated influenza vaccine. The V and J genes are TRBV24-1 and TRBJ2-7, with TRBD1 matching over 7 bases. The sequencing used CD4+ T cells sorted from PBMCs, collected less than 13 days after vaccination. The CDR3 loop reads CATSDPSRGGHEQYF. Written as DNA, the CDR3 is TGTGCCACCAGTGATCCTTCTAGAGGGGGCCACGAGCAGTACTTC.